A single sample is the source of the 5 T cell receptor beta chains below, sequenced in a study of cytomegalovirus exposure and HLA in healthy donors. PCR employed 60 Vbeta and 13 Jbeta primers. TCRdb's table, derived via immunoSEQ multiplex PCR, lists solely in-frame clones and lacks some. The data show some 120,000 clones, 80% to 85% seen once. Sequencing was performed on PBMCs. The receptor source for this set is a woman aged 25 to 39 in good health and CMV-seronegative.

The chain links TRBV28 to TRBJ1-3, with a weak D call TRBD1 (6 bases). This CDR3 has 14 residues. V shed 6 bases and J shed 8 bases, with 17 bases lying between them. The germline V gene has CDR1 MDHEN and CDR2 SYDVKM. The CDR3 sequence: CASSSGTSGDTIYF. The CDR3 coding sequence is TGTGCCAGCAGCAGCGGGACCTCAGGGGACACCATATATTTT.

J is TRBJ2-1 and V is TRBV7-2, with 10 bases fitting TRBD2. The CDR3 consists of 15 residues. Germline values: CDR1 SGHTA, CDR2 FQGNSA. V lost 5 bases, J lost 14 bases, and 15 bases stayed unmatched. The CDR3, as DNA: TGTGCCAGCAGCAGTGGACTAGCGGACTTGGGAGGGGAGTTCTTC. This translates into CASSSGLADLGGEFF.

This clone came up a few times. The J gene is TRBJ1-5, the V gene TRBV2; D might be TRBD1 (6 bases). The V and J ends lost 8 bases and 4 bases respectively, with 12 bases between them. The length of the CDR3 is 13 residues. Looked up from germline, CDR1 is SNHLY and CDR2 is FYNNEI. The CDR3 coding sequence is TGTGCCAGCCAGGACAGATTAAATCAGCCCCAGCATTTT. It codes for CASQDRLNQPQHF.

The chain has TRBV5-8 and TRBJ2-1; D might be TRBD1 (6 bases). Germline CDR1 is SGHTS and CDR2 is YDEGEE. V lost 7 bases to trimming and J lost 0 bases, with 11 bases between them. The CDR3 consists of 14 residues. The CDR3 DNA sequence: TGTGCCAGCCTCACAGGGAGCTCCTACAATGAGCAGTTCTTC. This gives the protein CASLTGSSYNEQFF.

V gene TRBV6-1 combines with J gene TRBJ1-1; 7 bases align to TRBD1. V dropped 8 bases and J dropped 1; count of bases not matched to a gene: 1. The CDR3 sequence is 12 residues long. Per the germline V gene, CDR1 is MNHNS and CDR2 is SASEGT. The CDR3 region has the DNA TGTGCCAGCCGACAGGGGAACACTGAAGCTTTCTTT. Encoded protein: CASRQGNTEAFF.